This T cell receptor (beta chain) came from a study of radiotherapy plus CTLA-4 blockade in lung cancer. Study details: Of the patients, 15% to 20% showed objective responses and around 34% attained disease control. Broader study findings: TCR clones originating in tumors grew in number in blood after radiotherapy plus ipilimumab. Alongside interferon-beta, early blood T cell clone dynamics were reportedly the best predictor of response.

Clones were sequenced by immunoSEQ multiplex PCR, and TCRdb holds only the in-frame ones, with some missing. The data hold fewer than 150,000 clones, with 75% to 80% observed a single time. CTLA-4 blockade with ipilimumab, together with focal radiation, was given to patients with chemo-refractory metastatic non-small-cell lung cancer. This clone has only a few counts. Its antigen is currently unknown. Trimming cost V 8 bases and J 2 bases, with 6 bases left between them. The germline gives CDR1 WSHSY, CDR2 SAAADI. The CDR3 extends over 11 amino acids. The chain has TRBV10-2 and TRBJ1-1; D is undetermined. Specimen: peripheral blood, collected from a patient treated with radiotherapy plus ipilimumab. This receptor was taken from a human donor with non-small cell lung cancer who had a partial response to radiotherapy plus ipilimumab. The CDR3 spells CASRRNTEAFF. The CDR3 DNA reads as TGCGCCAGCCGGAGAAACACTGAAGCTTTCTTT.